A selection of T cell receptor beta chains follows, all from one sample in a study of blood T cell repertoires in COVID-19. The assay was immunoSEQ multiplex PCR, and TCRdb's table has in-frame clones only and misses some. The sample records roughly 250,000 clones, about 87% being singletons. The sequenced sample was peripheral blood. The receptors derive from a human donor in a cohort sampled during active COVID-19. CDR3s include the opening cysteine and the closing phenylalanine or tryptophan. A D gene is named only where the DNA matches it firmly. Size is stated for part of the rows, as once, few or many counts, or as a class when the clone is expanded.

j_call: TRBJ2-2
clone_size: many
v_call: TRBV7-2
d_call: -
cdr3_nt: TGTGCCAGCTCCCCTAGTGTTCTCAACACCGGGGAGCTGTTTTTT
cdr3_aa: CASSPSVLNTGELFF

j_call: TRBJ2-3
clone_size: once
v_call: TRBV9
d_call: -
cdr3_nt: TGTGCCAGCAGCGTTTGGGACTTCACAGATACGCAGTATTTT
cdr3_aa: CASSVWDFTDTQYF

j_call: TRBJ1-4
clone_size: once
v_call: TRBV29-1
d_call: -
cdr3_nt: TGCAGCGTTGAAATCGGGGAAAAACTGTTTTTT
cdr3_aa: CSVEIGEKLFF

j_call: TRBJ1-5
clone_size: -
v_call: TRBV28
d_call: TRBD1
cdr3_nt: TGTGCCAGCAGTTTTAGCGGGAGGGGGCGAAGCAATCAGCCCCAGCATTTT
cdr3_aa: CASSFSGRGRSNQPQHF

j_call: TRBJ1-1
clone_size: -
v_call: TRBV2
d_call: -
cdr3_nt: TGTGCCAGCAGTGAGGCTTTGAACACTGAAGCTTTCTTT
cdr3_aa: CASSEALNTEAFF

j_call: TRBJ2-7
clone_size: -
v_call: TRBV6-5
d_call: -
cdr3_nt: TGTGCCAGCAGGCCGGGACATTCAAGGGACGAGCAGTACTTC
cdr3_aa: CASRPGHSRDEQYF

j_call: TRBJ1-4
clone_size: -
v_call: TRBV2
d_call: -
cdr3_nt: TGTGCCAGCAGTGACATAGTTGTAGGGGGGGATGAAAAACTGTTTTTT
cdr3_aa: CASSDIVVGGDEKLFF

j_call: TRBJ2-1
clone_size: -
v_call: TRBV5-5
d_call: TRBD1
cdr3_nt: TGTGCCAGCAGCCTCCATAGGGGGCCTGCGTTCTTC
cdr3_aa: CASSLHRGPAFF

j_call: TRBJ2-2
clone_size: few
v_call: TRBV2
d_call: -
cdr3_nt: TGTGCCAGCAGTGACCCCGGGACTCCCGGCACCGGGGAGCTGTTTTTT
cdr3_aa: CASSDPGTPGTGELFF

j_call: TRBJ2-5
clone_size: -
v_call: TRBV9
d_call: TRBD2
cdr3_nt: TGTGCCAGCAGCGTAGATCCAGCGGGAGGGTCGCGGGAGACCCAGTACTTC
cdr3_aa: CASSVDPAGGSRETQYF

j_call: TRBJ2-1
clone_size: -
v_call: TRBV19
d_call: TRBD2
cdr3_nt: TGTGCCAGTAGCATCGACCCAAGCGGGAGTCTCCGTAATGAGCAGTTCTTC
cdr3_aa: CASSIDPSGSLRNEQFF

j_call: TRBJ2-5
clone_size: once
v_call: TRBV2
d_call: -
cdr3_nt: TGTGCCAGCAGGGGCCGACGAGACCTAGAGACCCAGTACTTC
cdr3_aa: CASRGRRDLETQYF

j_call: TRBJ2-1
clone_size: -
v_call: TRBV5-1
d_call: -
cdr3_nt: TGCGCCAGCAGCTTGGCGGGAGCAATGAGCGATGAGCAGTTCTTC
cdr3_aa: CASSLAGAMSDEQFF

j_call: TRBJ2-1
clone_size: -
v_call: TRBV11-3
d_call: TRBD1
cdr3_nt: TGTGCCAGCAGCCCGAGACAGGGGAATGAGCAGTTCTTC
cdr3_aa: CASSPRQGNEQFF

j_call: TRBJ2-5
clone_size: -
v_call: TRBV19
d_call: TRBD2
cdr3_nt: TGTGCCAGTAGCCAACTAGCGGGAGGGCCTCGAGAGACCCAGTACTTC
cdr3_aa: CASSQLAGGPRETQYF

j_call: TRBJ2-1
clone_size: -
v_call: TRBV10-3
d_call: TRBD1
cdr3_nt: TGTGCCATCAGTGAGGGGGGGACAGGGGAGTTCTTC
cdr3_aa: CAISEGGTGEFF

j_call: TRBJ2-1
clone_size: -
v_call: TRBV2
d_call: TRBD1
cdr3_nt: TGTGCCAGCAGCATCGGGACAGGGGGTTTCAATGAGCAGTTCTTC
cdr3_aa: CASSIGTGGFNEQFF

j_call: TRBJ1-2
clone_size: -
v_call: TRBV27
d_call: -
cdr3_nt: TGTGCCAGCAGTTTATTGGGGCGCAGTGACTATGGCTACACCTTC
cdr3_aa: CASSLLGRSDYGYTF

j_call: TRBJ2-4
clone_size: -
v_call: TRBV7-2
d_call: -
cdr3_nt: TGTGCCAGCAGCCCTGGGCCGGGACCGGGGGAAAACATTCAGTACTTC
cdr3_aa: CASSPGPGPGENIQYF

j_call: TRBJ2-5
clone_size: -
v_call: TRBV20-1
d_call: -
cdr3_nt: TGCAGTGCTAATCGGCAAGAGACCCAGTACTTC
cdr3_aa: CSANRQETQYF

j_call: TRBJ2-5
clone_size: -
v_call: TRBV25-1
d_call: -
cdr3_nt: TGTGCCAGCAGTGGCGCTTACGGCGGGACCCAGTACTTC
cdr3_aa: CASSGAYGGTQYF

j_call: TRBJ2-1
clone_size: few
v_call: TRBV27
d_call: TRBD1
cdr3_nt: TGTGCCAGCAGTCTCAGGGGGAGCTCCTACAATGAGCAGTTCTTC
cdr3_aa: CASSLRGSSYNEQFF

j_call: TRBJ1-6
clone_size: many
v_call: TRBV7-2
d_call: -
cdr3_nt: TGTGCCAGCAGCGTCGAAGCGGGGGCACACAATTCACCCCTCCACTTT
cdr3_aa: CASSVEAGAHNSPLHF

j_call: TRBJ1-6
clone_size: few
v_call: TRBV21-1
d_call: -
cdr3_nt: TGTGCCAGCAGCACCACAGGGGTACGGTATAATTCACCCCTCCACTTT
cdr3_aa: CASSTTGVRYNSPLHF

j_call: TRBJ1-2
clone_size: -
v_call: TRBV6-5
d_call: -
cdr3_nt: TGTGCCAGCAGTTATGGTCAGATACACTATGGCTACACCTTC
cdr3_aa: CASSYGQIHYGYTF

j_call: TRBJ2-1
clone_size: -
v_call: TRBV19
d_call: TRBD1
cdr3_nt: TGTGCCAGTAGTATAGGACAGGGGGCAAGTGAGCAGTTCTTC
cdr3_aa: CASSIGQGASEQFF

j_call: TRBJ2-3
clone_size: -
v_call: TRBV18
d_call: TRBD1
cdr3_nt: TGTGCCAGCTCTCCGACAGGGCAGAGCACAGATACGCAGTATTTT
cdr3_aa: CASSPTGQSTDTQYF

j_call: TRBJ2-2
clone_size: once
v_call: TRBV6-2/TRBV6-3
d_call: -
cdr3_nt: TGTGCCAGCAGTTCAACAGGGATCTCCGGGGAGCTGTTTTTT
cdr3_aa: CASSSTGISGELFF

j_call: TRBJ1-5
clone_size: -
v_call: TRBV6-5
d_call: -
cdr3_nt: TGTGCCAGCAGTTACTCAGCTATTAGCAATCAGCCCCAGCATTTT
cdr3_aa: CASSYSAISNQPQHF

j_call: TRBJ2-3
clone_size: -
v_call: TRBV11-3
d_call: -
cdr3_nt: TGTGCCAGCAGCCGGAGCTGGGCGGACACGAACGGCCGGGATACGCAGTATTTT
cdr3_aa: CASSRSWADTNGRDTQYF

j_call: TRBJ1-1
clone_size: -
v_call: TRBV5-8
d_call: -
cdr3_nt: TGTGCCAGCAGCTTGGTTACAGGGATGAGAAACACTGAAGCTTTCTTT
cdr3_aa: CASSLVTGMRNTEAFF

j_call: TRBJ2-1
clone_size: -
v_call: TRBV7-3
d_call: TRBD1
cdr3_nt: TGTGCCAGCAGCTTCGACAGGGCTAATGAGCAGTTCTTC
cdr3_aa: CASSFDRANEQFF

j_call: TRBJ2-2
clone_size: -
v_call: TRBV5-6
d_call: -
cdr3_nt: TGTGCCAGCAGCTTGGATCTGTCGACCGGGGAGCTGTTTTTT
cdr3_aa: CASSLDLSTGELFF

j_call: TRBJ2-4
clone_size: once
v_call: TRBV6-6
d_call: TRBD2
cdr3_nt: TGTGCCAGCAGCTCCTCAGCGGGAGGTACCGATAGAACCAAAAACATTCAGTACTTC
cdr3_aa: CASSSSAGGTDRTKNIQYF